Below, 19 T cell receptor beta chains from the same sample are listed, as sequenced in a study of blood T cell repertoires in COVID-19. Sequencing was performed with immunoSEQ multiplex PCR; in TCRdb, only in-frame clones are kept and a portion is missing. The profile shows some 280,000 clones, roughly 90% of them singletons. Source material: peripheral blood. All receptors come from a woman aged 55-75 years with acute or convalescent COVID-19.

The rearrangement links TRBV12-3 or TRBV12-4 to TRBJ1-2; D unresolved. Deletions cut 8 bases from V and 5 bases from J, with 15 bases between. CDR3 length: 13 residues. The CDR3 nucleotides read TGTGCCAGCTCCGGAGCGAATCCTTATGGCTACACCTTC. Translated: CASSGANPYGYTF.

The gene calls are TRBV7-9 and TRBJ1-1; D gene unclear. The germline V and J ends were trimmed by 3 bases and 5 bases, with 13 bases remaining between them. The CDR3 loop spans 14 amino acids. Germline V gives CDR1 SEHNR, CDR2 FQNEAQ (reference sequence). CDR3 loop: CASSFGRRGTEAFF. CDR3 in DNA: TGTGCCAGCAGCTTCGGACGGAGAGGGACTGAAGCTTTCTTT.

This sequence joins TRBV9 and TRBJ1-6; D is unresolved. Trimming pared 0 bases from V and 9 bases from J, leaving 7 bases between. This CDR3 contains 13 residues. Germline V gives CDR1 SGDLS, CDR2 YYNGEE. This chain's CDR3 is CASSVEEGSPLHF. Here the CDR3 DNA reads TGTGCCAGCAGCGTAGAAGAGGGTTCACCCCTCCACTTT.

The gene calls are TRBV12-3 or TRBV12-4 and TRBJ2-7; a weak D match, TRBD2 (5 bases). CDR3 size: 12 residues. The germline V and J ends were trimmed by 6 bases and 0 bases, with 6 bases remaining between them. The CDR3 protein is CASRGVSYEQYF. CDR3 in DNA: TGTGCCAGCAGGGGAGTCTCCTACGAGCAGTACTTC.

The chain has TRBV5-1 and TRBJ2-5; 10 positions match TRBD1. With V trimmed by 4 bases and J by 3 bases, 9 bases remained unmatched. This CDR3 contains 16 residues. CDR1 and CDR2 (germline): SGHRS, YFSETQ. The CDR3, as DNA: TGCGCCAGCAGCGCCCGACAGGGGGCGCGAGAAGAGACCCAGTACTTC. As protein: CASSARQGAREETQYF.

The chain uses TRBV4-1 and TRBJ2-1, with 9 positions matching TRBD2. The CDR3 consists of 15 residues. The junction had 6 bases not matched to a gene; V was cut back by 4 bases and J by 5 bases. Germline assignment: CDR1 MGHRA and CDR2 YSYEKL. In DNA form, the CDR3 reads TGCGCCAGCAGCCTCAACCTAGCGGGACACAATGAGCAGTTCTTC. Protein sequence: CASSLNLAGHNEQFF.

A few counts support this clone. The chain employs TRBV3-1 (or the pseudogene TRBV3-2) and TRBJ1-2; the D is unclear. The CDR3 loop spans 13 amino acids. Germline lookup yields CDR1 LGHDT and CDR2 YNNKEL (reference sequence). V was clipped by 3 bases and J by 2 bases, with 7 bases between them. CDR3 in DNA: TGTGCCAGCAGCCAGGAGGGCAACTATGGCTACACCTTC. Encoded protein: CASSQEGNYGYTF.

CDR3 nucleotide sequence: TGCAGTGCCACGGCGGGATCACCCCTCCACTTT. Residues: CSATAGSPLHF. V gene TRBV20-1 combines with J gene TRBJ1-6, with D unresolved. V was pared by 6 bases and J by 10 bases, with 10 bases between. Germline V gives CDR1 DFQATT, CDR2 SNEGSKA (reference sequence). The CDR3 totals 11 residues.

The chain links TRBV28 to TRBJ1-6; 7 bases align to TRBD1. CDR1 and CDR2 (germline): MDHEN, SYDVKM. V lost 5 bases to trimming and J lost 16 bases; unmatched junction nucleotides: 5. This CDR3 is built from 11 residues. The CDR3 sequence: CASSPQGRLHF. In DNA form, the CDR3 reads TGTGCCAGCAGTCCACAGGGGAGACTCCACTTT.

The V call is TRBV15, the J call TRBJ1-1; D unclear. CDR1 is LNHNV, CDR2 YYDKDF, per germline (reference sequence). CDR3 length: 15 residues. Trimming took 3 bases from V and 3 from J, leaving 14 bases between them. CDR3 coding DNA: TGTGCCACCAGCAGCCTGAGGTCTTGGGACACTGAAGCTTTCTTT. This translates into CATSSLRSWDTEAFF.

V is TRBV29-1 and J is TRBJ1-1; D is undetermined. The CDR3 contains 13 residues. Per the germline V gene, CDR1 is SQVTM and CDR2 is ANQGSEA. V lost 7 bases to trimming and J lost 1 base, with 13 bases between them. The chain's CDR3 is CSAAGFSNTEAFF. The CDR3 coding sequence is TGCAGCGCTGCAGGCTTTTCGAACACTGAAGCTTTCTTT.

The chain's CDR3 is CASSPRLSPNTGELFF. The CDR3 DNA reads TGTGCCAGCAGCCCTCGACTAAGTCCGAACACCGGGGAGCTGTTTTTT. The chain joins TRBV9 to TRBJ2-2, with D possibly matching TRBD2 (5 bases). V shed 4 bases and J shed 0 bases, with 13 bases lying between them. In germline, CDR1 is SGDLS, CDR2 YYNGEE. The CDR3 is 16 residues long.

The V call is TRBV29-1, the J call TRBJ2-7, with 8 nucleotides matching TRBD1. The CDR3 runs to 14 residues. CDR1 is SQVTM, CDR2 ANQGSEA, per germline. V shed 6 bases and J 0 bases; nucleotides not matched to a gene: 7. In DNA, the CDR3 is TGCAGCGTGAGACAGGGGCCCCGCTCCTACGAGCAGTACTTC. Protein sequence: CSVRQGPRSYEQYF.

This chain links TRBV7-6 with TRBJ1-3; TRBD1 matches at 10 bases. V lost 4 bases, J lost 4 bases, and 19 bases stayed unmatched. Germline lookup yields CDR1 SGHVS and CDR2 FNYEAQ. This CDR3 region has 20 residues. This CDR3 reads CASSYIGTGDRKEPGNTIYF. The CDR3 nucleotides are TGTGCCAGCAGCTACATCGGGACAGGGGACCGAAAGGAACCAGGAAACACCATATATTTT.

This chain links TRBV9 with TRBJ1-2; D unresolved. This CDR3 has 14 residues. V lost 2 bases and J 3 bases, leaving 11 bases between the germline ends. From germline, CDR1 is SGDLS and CDR2 YYNGEE. The chain's CDR3 is CASSVAGWDYGYTF. The DNA of the CDR3 is TGTGCCAGCAGCGTTGCGGGGTGGGACTATGGCTACACCTTC.

The gene calls are TRBV5-1 and TRBJ2-4, with 9 positions matching TRBD2. J gave up 5 bases and V 0 bases, and 6 bases lay outside the gene matches. The CDR3 is made up of 16 amino acids. Germline V gene lookup returns CDR1 SGHRS and CDR2 YFSETQ. Here the CDR3 DNA reads TGCGCCAGCAGCTTGGGAGGCGGGGGGGCCCAAAACATTCAGTACTTC. Its translation: CASSLGGGGAQNIQYF.

J is TRBJ2-7 and V is TRBV13, with D tentatively TRBD2 (6 bases). The CDR3 spans 16 residues. Germline V lookup: CDR1 PRHDT, CDR2 FYEKMQ (reference sequence). The ends were cut back, 3 bases at V and 3 bases at J, with 18 bases in the middle. For the CDR3, the DNA is TGTGCCAGCAGCTTCCGACCTCTAGCGCCTAACTACGAGCAGTACTTC. It specifies CASSFRPLAPNYEQYF. Full variable domain (outside the CDR3, taken from reference TRBV13 and TRBJ2-7): AAGVIQSPRHLIKEKRETATLKCYPIPRHDTVYWYQQGPGQDPQFLISFYEKMQSDKGSIPDRFSAQQFSDYHSELNMSSLELGDSALYFCASSFRPLAPNYEQYFGPGTRLTVT.

The chain recombines TRBV9 with TRBJ1-4, with D perhaps matching TRBD1 (5 bases). Germline assignment: CDR1 SGDLS and CDR2 YYNGEE. Trimming removed 2 bases from V and 7 bases from J, with 21 bases in between. The CDR3 extends over 17 amino acids. This CDR3 is CASSVHPQDRRGEKLFF. The CDR3 DNA sequence: TGTGCCAGCAGCGTCCACCCCCAGGACCGTAGGGGTGAAAAACTGTTTTTT.

Comment on this clone: The same CDR3 arises from other DNA sequences in this sample as well. The chain couples TRBV9 to TRBJ2-7; D is perhaps TRBD2 (5 bases). Germline-derived CDR1 and CDR2 are SGDLS and YYNGEE. Trimming removed 0 bases at V and 2 bases at J, with 12 bases between. The CDR3 sequence is 15 residues long. The CDR3 sequence: CASSVEAGGTYEQYF. The CDR3 DNA sequence: TGTGCCAGCAGCGTAGAAGCAGGAGGAACCTACGAGCAGTACTTC.